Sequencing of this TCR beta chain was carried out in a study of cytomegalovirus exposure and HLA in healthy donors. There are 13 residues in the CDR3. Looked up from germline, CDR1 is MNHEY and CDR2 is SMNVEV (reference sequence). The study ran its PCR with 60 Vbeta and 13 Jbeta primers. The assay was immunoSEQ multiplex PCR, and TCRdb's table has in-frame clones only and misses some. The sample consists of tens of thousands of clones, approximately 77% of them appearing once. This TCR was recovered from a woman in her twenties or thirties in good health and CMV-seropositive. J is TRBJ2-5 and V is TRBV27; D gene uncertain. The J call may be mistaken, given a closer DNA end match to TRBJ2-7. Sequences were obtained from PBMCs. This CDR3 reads CASSLTASYEQYF. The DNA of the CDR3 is TGTGCCAGCAGTTTAACAGCTTCCTACGAGCAGTACTTC.